One sample yielded the 21 T cell receptor beta chains listed below, sequenced in a study of CD8 T cells in ankylosing spondylitis. Study-wide results and limits: Characteristic of ankylosing spondylitis blood, it appeared, was a TCR beta motif comprising eight highly homologous variants.

One entry per CDR3 protein results from TCRdb running MiXCR on the 5' RACE reads. The table records approximately 550,000 distinct CDR3 sequences, 9.5% to 15% of them present only once. These receptors' targets are unknown. The sequencing input was blood, either unsorted or a sorted T cell fraction (not recorded which). The origin of the receptors is a male donor with ankylosing spondylitis.

This clonotype was observed a few times. This chain joins TRBV10-3 and TRBJ2-3, with 7 bases identical to TRBD2. The V segment lost 7 bases and the J segment 3 bases; nucleotides outside the gene matches: 16. The germline V gene encodes CDR1 ENHRY and CDR2 SYGVKD. The CDR3 contains 17 residues. The CDR3 here is CAINPVRSGKGTDTQYF. CDR3 DNA: TGTGCCATCAATCCAGTAAGGAGCGGGAAAGGGACAGATACGCAGTATTTT.

This clonotype showed up just a few times. The rearrangement links TRBV20-1 to TRBJ2-7; D gene unclear. Deletions cut 0 bases from V and 2 bases from J, with 8 bases between. The CDR3 has 13 residues. Germline V gene data show CDR1 as DFQATT and CDR2 as SNEGSKA (reference sequence). The CDR3 DNA is TGCAGTGCTAGAGATCCTAACACCTACGAGCAGTACTTC. This translates into CSARDPNTYEQYF.

The chain combines TRBV3-1 with TRBJ2-4; 9 nucleotides match TRBD2. From germline, CDR1 is LGHDT and CDR2 YNNKEL (reference sequence). V was clipped by 1 base and J by 6 bases; unmatched bases: 7. The CDR3 contains 16 residues. The DNA of the CDR3 is TGTGCCAGCAGCCAAGGCGGGAGGGCCGGGGGAAACATTCAGTACTTC. Encoded protein: CASSQGGRAGGNIQYF.

The chain couples TRBV7-9 to TRBJ2-2; D might be TRBD1 (5 bases). This CDR3 has 16 amino acids. Germline lookup yields CDR1 SEHNR and CDR2 FQNEAQ (reference sequence). V shed 4 bases and J shed 3 bases, with 15 bases lying between them. The CDR3 DNA follows: TGTGCCAGCAGCTCTCCTGACAGAATGTACACCGGGGAGCTGTTTTTT. Encoded protein: CASSSPDRMYTGELFF.

The rearrangement links TRBV5-1 to TRBJ2-1, with D unclear. Germline loops: CDR1 SGHRS, CDR2 YFSETQ. V lost 0 bases and J 5 bases, leaving 9 bases between the germline ends. The CDR3 extends over 14 amino acids. CDR3 residues: CASSLGDGNNEQFF. The CDR3 DNA is TGCGCCAGCAGCTTGGGAGACGGAAACAATGAGCAGTTCTTC.

This clonotype was observed a few times. V usage is TRBV3-1 and J usage is TRBJ2-1, with TRBD2 as a possible D gene (6 bases). The CDR3 loop spans 13 amino acids. Germline CDR1 and CDR2: LGHDT and YNNKEL (reference sequence). V was shortened by 8 bases and J by 4 bases, with 12 bases between the two germline ends. The CDR3, as DNA: TGTGCCAGCGCCGGGACTCGGTACAATGAGCAGTTCTTC. Translated: CASAGTRYNEQFF.

This clonotype was counted between two and nine times. The rearrangement links TRBV9 to TRBJ1-1; TRBD1 matches 7 bases. Per the germline V gene, CDR1 is SGDLS and CDR2 is YYNGEE. This CDR3 region has 16 residues. Trimming took 2 bases from V and 7 from J; bases not matched to a gene: 14. CDR3 in amino acids: CASSVASSTGQNEAFF. CDR3 DNA: TGTGCCAGCAGCGTCGCTTCCTCGACAGGGCAGAATGAAGCTTTCTTT.

The V and J genes are TRBV27 and TRBJ2-2, with 9 nucleotides matching TRBD1. Germline loops: CDR1 MNHEY, CDR2 SMNVEV (reference sequence). CDR3 length equals 15 residues. Unmatched junction bases numbered 5, after V lost 5 bases and J lost 4 bases. In nucleotides, the CDR3 is TGTGCCAGCAGTCCATGGACAGGGGTCACCGGGGAGCTGTTTTTT. Its protein is CASSPWTGVTGELFF.

The chain recombines TRBV20-1 with TRBJ2-5; D might be TRBD2 (5 bases). Trimming left V 3 bases short and J 4 bases short, with 15 bases between. Germline V gene lookup returns CDR1 DFQATT and CDR2 SNEGSKA (reference sequence). This CDR3 is 14 amino acids long. Here the CDR3 reads CSARGMGDLETQYF. The CDR3 nucleotides are TGCAGTGCTAGGGGGATGGGAGATCTAGAGACCCAGTACTTC.

This clonotype turned up a few times. This chain joins TRBV7-2 and TRBJ2-1, with TRBD1 identical over 7 bases. The CDR3 contains 14 residues. V was clipped by 3 bases and J by 6 bases; unmatched bases: 5. Germline V gene sequence: CDR1 SGHTA, CDR2 FQGNSA. The CDR3: CASSFRTGGNEQFF. The CDR3 DNA is TGTGCCAGCAGCTTCCGGACAGGTGGCAATGAGCAGTTCTTC. Supplemented by reference TRBV7-2 and TRBJ2-1, the full variable domain reads GAGVSQSPSNKVTEKGKDVELRCDPISGHTALYWYRQSLGQGLEFLIYFQGNSAPDKSGLPSDRFSAERTGGSVSTLTIQRTQQEDSAVYLCASSFRTGGNEQFFGPGTRLTVL.

In the case of this clonotype: One junction end does not reproduce the germline sequence, and a read error may be involved. The genes are TRBV18 and TRBJ2-3; TRBD1 is a possible D gene (5 bases). This CDR3 spans 14 amino acids. Germline-derived CDR1 and CDR2 are KGHSH and LQKENI. In DNA, the CDR3 is TGTGCCAGCTCACCTCCATGGGGCACGGATACGCAGTATTTT. This gives the protein CASSPPWGTDTQYF. Based on the CDR3 plus reference TRBV18 and TRBJ2-3, the full variable domain is NAGVMQNPRHLVRRRGQEARLRCSPMKGHSHVYWYRQLPEEGLKFMVYLQKENIIDESGMPKERFSAEFPKEGPSILRIQQVVRGDSAAYFCASSPPWGTDTQYFGPGTRLTVL.

This rearrangement joins TRBV11-1 to TRBJ2-3; 10 nucleotides align to TRBD1. The CDR3 runs to 18 residues. Germline CDR1 reads SGHAT; CDR2 reads FQDESV (reference sequence). The J segment lost 0 bases and the V segment lost 5 bases, leaving 11 bases of the junction unmatched. CDR3 in amino acids: CASSRPGTGDESTDTQYF. The CDR3 nucleotides read TGTGCCAGCAGCCGTCCTGGGACAGGGGACGAGAGCACAGATACGCAGTATTTT.

This clonotype was seen only once. This chain links TRBV10-3 with TRBJ1-2; D gene uncertain. V shed 9 bases and J shed 7 bases, with 12 bases lying between them. This CDR3 contains 11 residues. The germline gives CDR1 ENHRY, CDR2 SYGVKD. This chain's CDR3 is CAISLGSGYTF. CDR3 nucleotides: TGTGCCATTTCCCTAGGGTCTGGCTACACCTTC.

This clonotype was seen more than once but under ten times. V is TRBV6-6 and J is TRBJ2-7, with D perhaps matching TRBD1 (5 bases). This CDR3 region has 12 residues. Trimming removed 6 bases at V and 3 bases at J, with 9 bases between. CDR1 and CDR2 (germline): MNHNY, SVGAGI (reference sequence). The CDR3 protein is CASRYDSYEQYF. The DNA for the CDR3 is TGTGCCAGCAGGTACGACAGCTACGAGCAGTACTTC.

This clonotype was observed at least ten times. The chain is built from TRBV29-1 and TRBJ2-1; 7 bases match TRBD1. Germline CDR1 is SQVTM and CDR2 is ANQGSEA. Unmatched junction bases numbered 5, after V lost 3 bases and J lost 6 bases. The CDR3 length is 13 residues. The CDR3 loop reads CSVDQQGVNEQFF. Here the CDR3 DNA reads TGCAGCGTTGATCAGCAGGGGGTCAATGAGCAGTTCTTC.

This clonotype occurred once. This rearrangement joins TRBV20-1 to TRBJ2-1; 13 nucleotides agree with TRBD2. This CDR3 spans 18 amino acids. From germline, CDR1 is DFQATT and CDR2 SNEGSKA (reference sequence). V gave up 4 bases and J gave up 2 bases; unmatched junction bases: 11. The CDR3 loop is CSATGLAGKERTYNEQFF. Written as DNA, the CDR3 is TGCAGTGCTACGGGACTAGCGGGAAAAGAGAGGACCTACAATGAGCAGTTCTTC.

In its sample, this clonotype was seen a few times. This chain uses TRBV5-1 with TRBJ2-4; tentatively, D is TRBD2 (7 bases). Trimming removed 0 bases at V and 7 bases at J, with 11 bases between. Germline V gene sequence: CDR1 SGHRS, CDR2 YFSETQ. This CDR3 region has 14 residues. The CDR3 region has the DNA TGCGCCAGCAGCTTGGTCGCGGGGGCGAACATTCAGTACTTC. It specifies CASSLVAGANIQYF.

V is TRBV5-6 and J is TRBJ2-7; TRBD1 is a possible D gene (6 bases). This CDR3 has 14 amino acids. Trimming left V 7 bases short and J 5 bases short, with 19 bases between. Germline-derived CDR1 and CDR2 are SGHDT and YYEEEE. The CDR3 loop reads CASGYGDILDEQYF. The CDR3 DNA follows: TGTGCCAGCGGATACGGGGACATATTGGACGAGCAGTACTTC. Complete variable domain (other parts from reference TRBV5-6 and TRBJ2-7): DAGVTQSPTHLIKTRGQQVTLRCSPKSGHDTVSWYQQALGQGPQFIFQYYEEEERQRGNFPDRFSGHQFPNYSSELNVNALLLGDSALYLCASGYGDILDEQYFGPGTRLTVT.

The V gene is TRBV3-1, the J gene TRBJ2-2; no reliable D call. Looked up from germline, CDR1 is LGHDT and CDR2 is YNNKEL (reference sequence). Trimming removed 3 bases at V and 3 bases at J, with 8 bases between. The CDR3 extends over 14 amino acids. Written as DNA, the CDR3 is TGTGCCAGCAGCCAGCCACAGTACACCGGGGAGCTGTTTTTT. Amino acid sequence: CASSQPQYTGELFF.

This clonotype occurred many times. The rearrangement joins TRBV7-2 to TRBJ2-3; TRBD2 agrees at 7 bases. V was clipped by 5 bases and J by 4 bases; unmatched bases: 15. The CDR3 length is 17 residues. CDR1 and CDR2 from the germline V gene are SGHTA and FQGNSA. CDR3 nucleotide sequence: TGTGCCAGCAGCAGGACCGCGCGGCGGGAGCAGGCAGATACGCAGTATTTT. This codes for CASSRTARREQADTQYF.

This clonotype was detected only a few times. The chain employs TRBV27 and TRBJ1-1; D perhaps matches TRBD1 (6 bases). CDR3 length: 15 residues. V shed 2 bases and J shed 3 bases, with 13 bases lying between them. Germline CDR1 MNHEY, CDR2 SMNVEV (reference sequence). CDR3 coding DNA: TGTGCCAGCAGTTTAAGGGGGGGAAGCGACACTGAAGCTTTCTTT. This encodes CASSLRGGSDTEAFF.